The 27 T cell receptor beta chains below were found in one sample sequenced in a study of multiple sclerosis patients with progressive multifocal leukoencephalopathy. Time point: before natalizumab initiation. Using immunoSEQ multiplex PCR, the repertoire was profiled, and TCRdb retains in-frame clones only, with some absent. In the table there are 25,000 to 35,000 clones, approximately 91% of which are singletons. Sequencing used PBMCs. The receptors come from a human donor with multiple sclerosis.

This clone came up once. The junction shows a germline mismatch at one end, possibly a read error. The V and J genes are TRBV28 and TRBJ1-5, with D uncertain. There are 11 residues in the CDR3. Looked up from germline, CDR1 is MDHEN and CDR2 is SYDVKM. The CDR3 loop reads CASSLNRPQHF. DNA of the CDR3: TGTGCCAGCAGTCTGAATCGGCCCCAGCATTTT.

The chain carries TRBV6-5 and TRBJ1-1; no reliable D call. Germline V gene sequence: CDR1 MNHEY, CDR2 SVGAGI. There are 14 residues in the CDR3. V was trimmed by 2 bases and J by 1 base, leaving 8 bases between them. The CDR3 protein is CASSYGRENTEAFF. CDR3 bases: TGTGCCAGCAGTTACGGGAGAGAGAACACTGAAGCTTTCTTT.

The V call is TRBV15, the J call TRBJ2-7; TRBD1 aligns across 9 bases. V lost 1 base and J lost 3; bases outside the gene matches: 4. Germline CDR1 and CDR2: LNHNV and YYDKDF (reference sequence). The CDR3 totals 15 residues. DNA for the CDR3: TGTGCCACCAGCAGAGGGGGACAGGGTTACTACGAGCAGTACTTC. Its translation: CATSRGGQGYYEQYF.

The rearrangement joins TRBV5-1 to TRBJ1-5, with TRBD1 matching over 9 bases. Germline lookup yields CDR1 SGHRS and CDR2 YFSETQ. Trimming removed 1 base from V and 6 bases from J; junction bases left unmatched: 2. The CDR3 is 14 residues long. Here the CDR3 DNA reads TGCGCCAGCAGCTTGACAGGGGGCACTCAGCCCCAGCATTTT. Its translation: CASSLTGGTQPQHF. Looking up the rest from reference TRBV5-1 and TRBJ1-5 gives the full variable domain: KAGVTQTPRYLIKTRGQQVTLSCSPISGHRSVSWYQQTPGQGLQFLFEYFSETQRNKGNFPGRFSGRQFSNSRSEMNVSTLELGDSALYLCASSLTGGTQPQHFGDGTRLSIL.

Only a few counts were recorded for this clone. The chain carries TRBV9 and TRBJ2-3; 7 nucleotides agree with TRBD1. Unmatched junction bases numbered 5, after V lost 2 bases and J lost 5 bases. Germline V CDR1 and CDR2: SGDLS, YYNGEE. The CDR3 sequence is 14 residues long. CDR3 sequence (DNA): TGTGCCAGCAGCGTTCTGGGACAGCAAGATACGCAGTATTTT. It specifies CASSVLGQQDTQYF.

This sequence joins TRBV9 and TRBJ2-7, with a possible D match to TRBD2 (5 bases). The V end was cut by 0 bases, the J end by 2 bases, with 12 bases between. CDR3 length: 15 amino acids. The germline CDR1 and CDR2 sequences are SGDLS and YYNGEE. This CDR3 is CASSVGRPGPYEQYF. Here the CDR3 DNA reads TGTGCCAGCAGCGTAGGGAGGCCGGGTCCCTACGAGCAGTACTTC.

The J gene is TRBJ2-1, the V gene TRBV5-1; no firm D call. Trimming removed 2 bases at V and 8 bases at J, with 8 bases between. There are 12 residues in the CDR3. CDR1 and CDR2 from the germline V gene are SGHRS and YFSETQ. The CDR3 coding sequence is TGCGCCAGCAGCTTTGTAGTAGATGAGCAGTTCTTC. Translated, it gives CASSFVVDEQFF.

This chain joins TRBV7-9 and TRBJ2-7, with TRBD1 matching over 7 bases. V shed 0 bases, J shed 2 bases, and the junction held 13 bases outside the gene matches. CDR3 length equals 18 residues. CDR1 and CDR2 (germline): SEHNR, FQNEAQ (reference sequence). This CDR3 reads CASSLASEPGQRPYEQYF. The CDR3 region has the DNA TGTGCCAGCAGCTTAGCCTCCGAACCGGGACAGCGTCCCTACGAGCAGTACTTC.

This chain connects TRBV5-1 to TRBJ2-7, with a possible D match to TRBD1 (5 bases). The CDR3 covers 15 residues. V was clipped by 0 bases and J by 2 bases, with 12 bases between them. Germline CDR1 SGHRS, CDR2 YFSETQ. The CDR3 DNA is TGCGCCAGCAGCTTGGCCTCAGGGAAGGCCTACGAGCAGTACTTC. This sequence encodes CASSLASGKAYEQYF.

The chain employs TRBV19 and TRBJ1-5; tentative D call: TRBD1 (5 bases). This CDR3 contains 15 residues. Germline CDR1 is LNHDA and CDR2 is SQIVND (reference sequence). V was trimmed by 4 bases and J by 6 bases, leaving 16 bases between them. This chain's CDR3 is CASSTTGPGSQPQHF. DNA for the CDR3: TGTGCCAGTAGTACGACGGGGCCGGGGAGTCAGCCCCAGCATTTT. The full variable domain, its missing parts supplied by reference TRBV19 and TRBJ1-5, is DGGITQSPKYLFRKEGQNVTLSCEQNLNHDAMYWYRQDPGQGLRLIYYSQIVNDFQKGDIAEGYSVSREKKESFPLTVTSAQKNPTAFYLCASSTTGPGSQPQHFGDGTRLSIL.

DNA of the CDR3: TGTGCCAGCTCACCCATCGGGACACCTAAAAATGAGCAGTTCTTC. This encodes CASSPIGTPKNEQFF. The V gene is TRBV18, the J gene TRBJ2-1; TRBD1 is a possible D gene (6 bases). This CDR3 is built from 15 residues. Germline loops: CDR1 KGHSH, CDR2 LQKENI. V dropped 3 bases and J dropped 7 bases, with 16 bases sitting between them.

The chain links TRBV18 to TRBJ1-1; D not resolved. The V end was cut by 3 bases, the J end by 1 base, with 21 bases between. The CDR3 runs 18 residues. Germline V gene sequence: CDR1 KGHSH, CDR2 LQKENI. DNA for the CDR3: TGTGCCAGCTCACCTCTACCTGGGGTACCCGCTTGGAACACTGAAGCTTTCTTT. Amino acids: CASSPLPGVPAWNTEAFF.

This chain links TRBV7-2 with TRBJ2-1; TRBD1 matches 7 bases. The V gene end was trimmed by 5 bases and the J gene end by 5 bases; junction bases not matched to a gene: 9. The CDR3 totals 15 residues. Germline V gene data show CDR1 as SGHTA and CDR2 as FQGNSA. Written as DNA, the CDR3 is TGTGCCAGCAGCACCCGACAGGGTCGGAACAATGAGCAGTTCTTC. Its protein product is CASSTRQGRNNEQFF.

This chain links TRBV7-9 with TRBJ2-2; 12 bases are a match to TRBD2. V gave up 2 bases and J gave up 5 bases; unmatched junction bases: 3. CDR1 and CDR2 from the germline V gene are SEHNR and FQNEAQ (reference sequence). This CDR3 is 16 amino acids long. The DNA of the CDR3 is TGTGCCAGCAGCTTATTGCTAGCGGGAGGGACCGGGGAGCTGTTTTTT. This encodes CASSLLLAGGTGELFF.

This clone was found once. V usage is TRBV9 and J usage is TRBJ1-1, with no clear D. The germline V and J ends were trimmed by 0 bases and 9 bases, with 9 bases remaining between them. The CDR3 has 12 residues. Looked up from germline, CDR1 is SGDLS and CDR2 is YYNGEE. The CDR3: CASSVGDQKAFF. The CDR3 DNA follows: TGTGCCAGCAGCGTAGGAGATCAAAAAGCTTTCTTT.

The chain couples TRBV18 to TRBJ2-3; tentatively, D is TRBD1 (5 bases). The ends were cut back, 4 bases at V and 1 base at J, with 9 bases in the middle. Germline V gives CDR1 KGHSH, CDR2 LQKENI. CDR3 length: 14 residues. The CDR3, as DNA: TGTGCCAGCTCACGTTTAGGGGGCACAGATACGCAGTATTTT. It is translated as CASSRLGGTDTQYF.

V gene TRBV25-1 combines with J gene TRBJ2-5; tentative D call: TRBD1 (6 bases). The DNA end favors TRBJ2-7, so the J call may be wrong. Germline V gene data show CDR1 as MGHDK and CDR2 as SYGVNS. CDR3 length equals 17 residues. CDR3 in amino acids: CASSESRGKGSSYEQYF. DNA for the CDR3: TGTGCCAGCAGTGAATCGAGGGGGAAGGGTAGCTCCTACGAGCAGTACTTC.

This clone was observed once. The chain links TRBV6-1 to TRBJ2-4; 9 bases map to TRBD1. V lost 2 bases and J lost 0; bases outside the gene matches: 11. The CDR3 length is 19 residues. Germline CDR1 and CDR2: MNHNS and SASEGT. CDR3 amino acids: CASSERVRTGAKAKNIQYF. The CDR3, as DNA: TGTGCCAGCAGTGAAAGGGTGAGGACAGGGGCCAAAGCCAAAAACATTCAGTACTTC.

The V gene is TRBV9, the J gene TRBJ2-1, with TRBD2 matching 8 bases. This CDR3 has 15 amino acids. V shed 4 bases and J 8 bases; nucleotides not matched to a gene: 11. Germline CDR1 reads SGDLS; CDR2 reads YYNGEE. The CDR3, as DNA: TGTGCCAGCAGCCTATACCGGGGGGGCCGCGATGAGCAGTTCTTC. Its protein product is CASSLYRGGRDEQFF.

This CDR3 reads CSVSLTSGGADTQYF. The DNA of the CDR3 is TGCAGCGTCTCACTGACTAGCGGGGGGGCAGATACGCAGTATTTT. This sequence joins TRBV29-1 and TRBJ2-3, with 14 bases that match TRBD2. Germline CDR1 is SQVTM and CDR2 is ANQGSEA. Trimming took 6 bases from V and 4 from J; bases not matched to a gene: 6. The CDR3 is 15 residues long.

This clone was counted a few times. The chain carries TRBV7-2 and TRBJ1-1; 8 nucleotides agree with TRBD1. J gave up 1 base and V 5 bases, and 9 bases lay outside the gene matches. The CDR3 extends over 16 amino acids. The V gene's germline CDR1 is SGHTA and CDR2 FQGNSA. As DNA, the CDR3 is TGTGCCAGCAGCCCACGACAGGGGCACGGGAACACTGAAGCTTTCTTT. Residues: CASSPRQGHGNTEAFF.

The rearrangement uses TRBV14 and TRBJ1-1; D call uncertain. The germline V and J ends were trimmed by 0 bases and 6 bases, with 14 bases remaining between them. The length of the CDR3 is 15 residues. In germline, CDR1 is SGHDN, CDR2 FVKESK. The CDR3, as DNA: TGTGCCAGCAGCCAAGATCGAGTGGGTTCCGCTGAAGCTTTCTTT. Amino acids: CASSQDRVGSAEAFF. Full variable domain (rest looked up from reference TRBV14 and TRBJ1-1): EAGVTQFPSHSVIEKGQTVTLRCDPISGHDNLYWYRRVMGKEIKFLLHFVKESKQDESGMPNNRFLAERTGGTYSTLKVQPAELEDSGVYFCASSQDRVGSAEAFFGQGTRLTVV.

The rearrangement joins TRBV10-3 to TRBJ2-3; no definite D call. The V end lost 3 bases, the J end lost 4 bases, and 11 bases lay between the germline ends. This CDR3 spans 14 amino acids. Looked up from germline, CDR1 is ENHRY and CDR2 is SYGVKD. The CDR3 DNA reads TGTGCCATCAGTGACGACTCCACGGCAGATACGCAGTATTTT. Protein: CAISDDSTADTQYF.

The V call is TRBV6-4, the J call TRBJ2-3; 7 nucleotides align to TRBD2. This CDR3 is 14 amino acids long. Per the germline V gene, CDR1 is MRHNA and CDR2 is SNTAGT. Unmatched junction bases numbered 3, after V lost 2 bases and J lost 4 bases. In nucleotides, the CDR3 is TGTGCCAGCAGTGACGCTAGCGGCGCAGATACGCAGTATTTT. It codes for CASSDASGADTQYF.

This chain connects TRBV15 to TRBJ2-7; D is tentatively TRBD1 or TRBD2 (5 bases each). Trimming cost V 3 bases and J 6 bases, with 15 bases left between them. The germline CDR1 and CDR2 sequences are LNHNV and YYDKDF (reference sequence). CDR3 size: 14 residues. This CDR3 reads CATSRGDLGLEQYF. CDR3 nucleotide sequence: TGTGCCACCAGCAGGGGGGACCTGGGGCTCGAGCAGTACTTC.

V gene TRBV4-1 combines with J gene TRBJ2-7, with D perhaps matching TRBD2 (5 bases). Germline V lookup: CDR1 MGHRA, CDR2 YSYEKL. The V gene lost 2 bases and the J gene lost 6 bases, with 20 bases spanning the gap. The CDR3 loop spans 16 amino acids. This CDR3 reads CASSQQTQAVLGEQYF. The CDR3 region has the DNA TGCGCCAGCAGCCAACAAACGCAAGCGGTCCTGGGCGAGCAGTACTTC.

This chain links TRBV19 with TRBJ2-1; 8 bases align to TRBD2. Germline V gene data show CDR1 as LNHDA and CDR2 as SQIVND (reference sequence). V lost 3 bases and J lost 5; bases outside the gene matches: 6. The CDR3 runs to 15 residues. CDR3 DNA: TGTGCCAGTAGTATTACCAGCGGGAGTCACAATGAGCAGTTCTTC. This encodes CASSITSGSHNEQFF.